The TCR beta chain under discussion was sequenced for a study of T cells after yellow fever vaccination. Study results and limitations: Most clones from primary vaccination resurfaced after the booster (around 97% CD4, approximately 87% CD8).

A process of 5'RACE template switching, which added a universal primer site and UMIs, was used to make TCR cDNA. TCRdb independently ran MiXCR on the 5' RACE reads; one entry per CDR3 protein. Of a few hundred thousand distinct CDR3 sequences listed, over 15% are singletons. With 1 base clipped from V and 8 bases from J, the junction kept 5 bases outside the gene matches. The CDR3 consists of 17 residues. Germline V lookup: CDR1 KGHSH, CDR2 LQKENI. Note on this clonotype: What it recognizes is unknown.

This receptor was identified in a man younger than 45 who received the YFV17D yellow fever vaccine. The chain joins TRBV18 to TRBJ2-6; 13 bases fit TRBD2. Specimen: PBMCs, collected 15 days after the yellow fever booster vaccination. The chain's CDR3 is CASSPQTSGRWTNVLTF. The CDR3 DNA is TGTGCCAGCTCACCACAGACTAGCGGGAGGTGGACCAACGTCCTGACTTTC.